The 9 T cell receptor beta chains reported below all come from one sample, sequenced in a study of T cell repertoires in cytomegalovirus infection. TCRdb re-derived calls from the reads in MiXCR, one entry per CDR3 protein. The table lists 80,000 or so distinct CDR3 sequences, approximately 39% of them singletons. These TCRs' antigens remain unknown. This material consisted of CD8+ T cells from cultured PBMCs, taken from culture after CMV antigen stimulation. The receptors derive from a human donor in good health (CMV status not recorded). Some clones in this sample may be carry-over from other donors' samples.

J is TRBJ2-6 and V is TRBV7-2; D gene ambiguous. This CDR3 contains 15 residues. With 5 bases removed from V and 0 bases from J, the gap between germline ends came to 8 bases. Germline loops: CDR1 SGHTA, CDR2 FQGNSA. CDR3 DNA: TGTGCCAGCAGCCCTAGTGTCTCTGGGGCCAACGTCCTGACTTTC. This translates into CASSPSVSGANVLTF.

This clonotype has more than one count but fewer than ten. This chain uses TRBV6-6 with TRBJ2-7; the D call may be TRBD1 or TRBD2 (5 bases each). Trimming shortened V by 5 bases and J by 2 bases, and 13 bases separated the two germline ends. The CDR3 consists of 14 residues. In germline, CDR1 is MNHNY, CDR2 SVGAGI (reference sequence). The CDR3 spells CASSKTGGAYEQYF. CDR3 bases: TGTGCCAGCAGTAAAACTGGGGGAGCCTACGAGCAGTACTTC.

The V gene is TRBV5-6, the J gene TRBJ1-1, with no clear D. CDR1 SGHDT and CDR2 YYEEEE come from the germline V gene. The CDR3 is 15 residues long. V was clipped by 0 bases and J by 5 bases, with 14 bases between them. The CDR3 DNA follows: TGTGCCAGCAGCTTGGCCGGACGGGGTTGGACTGAAGCTTTCTTT. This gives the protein CASSLAGRGWTEAFF.

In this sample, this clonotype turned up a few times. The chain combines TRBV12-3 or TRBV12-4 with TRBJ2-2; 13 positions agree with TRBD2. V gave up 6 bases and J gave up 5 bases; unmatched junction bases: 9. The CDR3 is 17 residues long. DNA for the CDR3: TGTGCCAGCAGCCCAACTAGCGGGGGGGCCCGGACCGGGGAGCTGTTTTTT. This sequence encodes CASSPTSGGARTGELFF.

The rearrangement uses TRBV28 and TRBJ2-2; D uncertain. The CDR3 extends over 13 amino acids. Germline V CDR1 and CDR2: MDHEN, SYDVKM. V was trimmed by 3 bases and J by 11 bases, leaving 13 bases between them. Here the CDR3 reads CASSLGRRIELFF. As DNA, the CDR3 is TGTGCCAGCAGTTTGGGTCGGCGGATAGAGCTGTTTTTT.

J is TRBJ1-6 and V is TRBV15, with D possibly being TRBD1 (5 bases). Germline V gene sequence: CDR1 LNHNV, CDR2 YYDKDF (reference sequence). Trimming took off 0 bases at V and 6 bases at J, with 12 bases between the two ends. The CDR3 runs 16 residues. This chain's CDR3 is CATSRERGPRNSPLHF. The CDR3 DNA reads TGTGCCACCAGCAGAGAGCGGGGCCCTCGTAATTCACCCCTCCACTTT.

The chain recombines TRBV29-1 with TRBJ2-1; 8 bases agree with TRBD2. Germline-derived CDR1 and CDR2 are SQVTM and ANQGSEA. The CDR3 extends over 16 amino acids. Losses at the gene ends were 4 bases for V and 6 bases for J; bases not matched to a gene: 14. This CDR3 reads CSVVSQGGTSRNEQFF. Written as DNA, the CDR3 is TGCAGCGTTGTTTCTCAGGGCGGGACTAGTCGCAATGAGCAGTTCTTC.

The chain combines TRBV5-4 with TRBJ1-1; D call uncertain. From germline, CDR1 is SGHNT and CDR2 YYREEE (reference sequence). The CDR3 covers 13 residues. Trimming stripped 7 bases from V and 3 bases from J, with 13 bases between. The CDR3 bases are TGTGCCAGCTACTTTTCCGGGGACACTGAAGCTTTCTTT. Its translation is CASYFSGDTEAFF.

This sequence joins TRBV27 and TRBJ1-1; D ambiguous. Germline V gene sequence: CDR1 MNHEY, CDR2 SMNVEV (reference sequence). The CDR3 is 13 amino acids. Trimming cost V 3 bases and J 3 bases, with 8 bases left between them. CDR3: CASSFSRDTEAFF. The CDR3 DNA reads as TGTGCCAGCAGTTTCTCGCGGGACACTGAAGCTTTCTTT.